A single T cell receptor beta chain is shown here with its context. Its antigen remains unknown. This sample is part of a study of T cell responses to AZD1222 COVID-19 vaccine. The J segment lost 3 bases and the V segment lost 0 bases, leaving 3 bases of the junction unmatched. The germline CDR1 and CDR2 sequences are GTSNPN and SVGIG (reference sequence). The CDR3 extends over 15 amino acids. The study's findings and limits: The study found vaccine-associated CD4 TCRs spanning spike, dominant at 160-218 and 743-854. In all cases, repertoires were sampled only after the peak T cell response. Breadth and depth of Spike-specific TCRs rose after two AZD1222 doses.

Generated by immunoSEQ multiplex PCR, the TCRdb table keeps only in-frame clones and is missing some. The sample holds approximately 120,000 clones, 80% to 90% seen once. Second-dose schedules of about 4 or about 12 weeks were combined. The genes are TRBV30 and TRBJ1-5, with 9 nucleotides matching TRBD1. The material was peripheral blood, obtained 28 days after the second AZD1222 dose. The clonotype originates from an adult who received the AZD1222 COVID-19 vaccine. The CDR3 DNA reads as TGTGCCTGGAGTGTGACAGGGGGAAACAATCAGCCCCAGCATTTT. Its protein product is CAWSVTGGNNQPQHF.